The entry below describes one TCR beta chain. The CDR3 is made up of 15 amino acids. V gave up 4 bases and J gave up 5 bases; unmatched junction bases: 5. Germline CDR1 reads SNHLY; CDR2 reads FYNNEI. The sample comes from a study of blood T cell repertoires in COVID-19. Background on the study: There were acute and convalescent COVID-19 samples, and they came from the United States, Italy and Spain. Sample material is recorded as cDNA or gDNA derived from T cells, B-cell-depleted T cells, or PBMCs.

Seattle researchers signed up patients amid active infection and tracked them longitudinally. The authors' processing: Estimates of nucleated cell counts were drawn from the amplification of reference gene primers. Clones were read by immunoSEQ multiplex PCR, and TCRdb kept only the in-frame ones, dropping some. D and trimming were read from the DNA, whereas the V and J calls and clone size are those reported in that table. Among about 97,000 clones listed, 88% were seen once. The origin of this receptor is a man aged 45-60 years with COVID-19, enrolled during active disease. This chain links TRBV2 with TRBJ2-1; 10 nucleotides agree with TRBD1. The sample was peripheral blood. CDR3 nucleotide sequence: TGTGCCAGCAGTGGGGGCGGGACAGGGGACAATGAGCAGTTCTTC. This encodes CASSGGGTGDNEQFF.